What follows describes a single TCR beta chain. The antigen remains undetermined. The data stem from a study of T-cell memory formation after mild COVID-19. For the study at large: The study found TCR clusters largely donor specific. Broader study findings: Largely, contracting CD4+ clones fell within CM and EM, and contracting CD8+ clones within EMRA. Cross-reactive memory apparently joined, as some responding clones appeared in pre-infection memory.

V was clipped by 1 base and J by 4 bases; unmatched bases: 17. The CDR3 spans 19 residues. In germline, CDR1 is SGHAT, CDR2 FQNNGV. 5'RACE primed from the constant segment yielded TCR alpha and TCR beta cDNA libraries bearing sample barcodes and UMIs. Using its own MiXCR run on the 5' RACE reads, TCRdb lists one record per CDR3 protein. The sample yields some 450,000 distinct CDR3 sequences, approximately 18% seen once. The rearrangement joins TRBV11-2 to TRBJ2-5, with TRBD1 matching over 8 bases. Sequenced input: PBMCs or a T cell subset sorted from them (not recorded which). The TCR was taken from a man younger than 30 who had mild COVID-19 (a few samples of this study predate the infection). Cell type and time point are not known. The chain's CDR3 is CASSLVGQGASLGRETQYF. The CDR3 nucleotides read TGTGCCAGCAGCTTAGTCGGGCAGGGGGCGAGTCTGGGTAGAGAGACCCAGTACTTC.